A single sample gave rise to the 6 T cell receptor beta chains below, sequenced in a study of identical twins (dated by TCRdb to 2016 to 2017). Library preparation used 5' RACE. TCRdb records Illumina HiSeq 2000 as the sequencer. The raw public reads went through TCRdb reprocessing: fastp at Q25, MiXCR clone calling, in-frame beta chains kept. Rows are combined by CDR3 protein, so each entry shows the most common genes and DNA. This sample has about 700,000 distinct CDR3 sequences in its table, and around 8.6% of those were observed once. The ten top clones hold around 0.98% of the sample. In addition, the sample was reused for a study of yellow fever vaccine responses in identical twins.

Sequenced sample: PBMCs. These receptors all come from a woman aged 18-30 years in good health.

Only a few counts were recorded for this clonotype. The V gene is TRBV28, the J gene TRBJ2-2, with 9 bases fitting TRBD1. Germline CDR1 reads MDHEN; CDR2 reads SYDVKM. The CDR3 sequence is 15 residues long. V was clipped by 2 bases and J by 11 bases; unmatched bases: 9. CDR3 loop: CASSLPGQGPDELFF. In DNA form, the CDR3 reads TGTGCCAGCAGTTTACCTGGACAGGGGCCCGACGAGCTGTTTTTT.

This clonotype was observed at least ten times. The rearrangement links TRBV25-1 to TRBJ2-1; D is uncertain. Looked up from germline, CDR1 is MGHDK and CDR2 is SYGVNS. This CDR3 has 14 residues. Trimming cost V 3 bases and J 5 bases, with 11 bases left between them. DNA of the CDR3: TGTGCCAGCAGTGAGGTAGGTCCAAACAATGAGCAGTTCTTC. This sequence encodes CASSEVGPNNEQFF.

This sequence joins TRBV4-1 and TRBJ1-5; 7 positions agree with TRBD1. V lost 2 bases and J lost 4; bases outside the gene matches: 5. CDR3 length: 15 amino acids. Germline V lookup: CDR1 MGHRA, CDR2 YSYEKL. CDR3 coding DNA: TGCGCCAGCAGCCAAATCGGGACAGCTAATCAGCCCCAGCATTTT. Its translation: CASSQIGTANQPQHF.

This chain joins TRBV27 and TRBJ2-3, with 9 bases matching TRBD2. The ends lost 6 bases at V and 3 bases at J; junction bases unmatched: 7. CDR1 is MNHEY and CDR2 is SMNVEV in the germline V gene (reference sequence). The CDR3 length is 15 residues. The CDR3 is CASSRVAGETDTQYF. In nucleotides, the CDR3 is TGTGCCAGCAGCCGAGTAGCGGGAGAGACAGATACGCAGTATTTT.

The sample holds a few counts of this clonotype. The junction shows a germline mismatch at one end, possibly a read error. This chain uses TRBV15 with TRBJ2-7, with TRBD1 matching 10 bases. CDR1 is LNHNV, CDR2 YYDKDF, per germline (reference sequence). This CDR3 has 16 amino acids. The CDR3 DNA is TGTGCCACCAGCAGAGATCGCGGACAGGGGGTGGGGAACAGGCACTTC. Protein: CATSRDRGQGVGNRHF. Based on the CDR3 plus reference TRBV15 and TRBJ2-7, the full variable domain is DAMVIQNPRYQVTQFGKPVTLSCSQTLNHNVMYWYQQKSSQAPKLLFHYYDKDFNNEADTPDNFQSRRPNTSFCFLDIRSPGLGDTAMYLCATSRDRGQGVGNRHFGPGTRLTVT.

The rearrangement links TRBV29-1 to TRBJ2-7; the D gene is possibly TRBD1 (5 bases). The CDR3 loop spans 12 amino acids. Germline V lookup: CDR1 SQVTM, CDR2 ANQGSEA. Trimming shortened V by 4 bases and J by 4 bases, and 11 bases separated the two germline ends. The chain's CDR3 is CSVGGHLYEQYF. Written as DNA, the CDR3 is TGCAGCGTTGGAGGACACCTATACGAGCAGTACTTC.